The next 11 T cell receptor beta chains were all read from a single sample in a study of metastatic and nonmetastatic thyroid tumors. Through MiXCR, TCRdb re-clonotyped the PCR reads. The sample has about 70,000 clones; roughly 18% are singletons. Thyroid surgery was performed in patients who had received no treatment beforehand. Sequenced input: blood. Every receptor here comes from a female donor with papillary thyroid cancer or a benign thyroid nodule (not recorded which). Some clones in this sample may be carry-over from other donors' samples.

This clone was seen at least ten times. V is TRBV11-2 and J is TRBJ1-5, with D maybe TRBD1 (6 bases). CDR3 length: 15 residues. Germline CDR1 is SGHAT and CDR2 is FQNNGV. Trimming took off 6 bases at V and 2 bases at J, with 14 bases between the two ends. DNA for the CDR3: TGTGCCAGCAGTTTGGTGGGGGGGCGCAATCAGCCCCAGCATTTT. The encoded protein is CASSLVGGRNQPQHF.

Concerning this clone: One end of the junction is discordant with germline, which a read error may explain. The rearrangement uses TRBV3-1 and TRBJ1-1; TRBD1 agrees at 7 bases. CDR1 is LGHDT and CDR2 is YNNKEL in the germline V gene (reference sequence). This CDR3 is built from 13 residues. This CDR3 is CANSRWDSGEAFF. Written as DNA, the CDR3 is TGTGCCAACAGCCGATGGGACAGTGGTGAAGCTTTCTTT.

This clone was seen more than once but under ten times. CDR3 DNA sequence: TGTGCCAGCAGCCCGAAAGAGACAAACGAGCAGTACTTC. Protein sequence: CASSPKETNEQYF. The rearrangement joins TRBV27 to TRBJ2-7, with D uncertain. Germline lookup yields CDR1 MNHEY and CDR2 SMNVEV (reference sequence). The V gene lost 6 bases and the J gene lost 5 bases, with 14 bases spanning the gap. The CDR3 spans 13 residues.

The chain links TRBV20-1 to TRBJ2-7; D ambiguous. V dropped 6 bases and J dropped 2 bases, with 8 bases sitting between them. The CDR3 is made up of 11 amino acids. CDR1 DFQATT and CDR2 SNEGSKA come from the germline V gene (reference sequence). The CDR3 protein is CSADLAYEQYF. The CDR3 DNA sequence: TGCAGTGCCGACCTAGCCTACGAGCAGTACTTC.

Note on this clone: With a much larger clone just one base away, this may be a read error. The V and J genes are TRBV7-8 and TRBJ1-6; D possibly corresponds to TRBD1 (5 bases). CDR3 length equals 14 residues. Germline V gene sequence: CDR1 SGHVS, CDR2 FQNEAQ. V lost 2 bases and J lost 9, with 11 bases in between. Written as DNA, the CDR3 is TGTGCCAGCAGCTTAATCGACAGCAGTTCACCCCTCCACTTT. Its protein product is CASSLIDSSSPLHF. Filled out from reference TRBV7-8 and TRBJ1-6, the complete variable domain reads GAGVSQSPRYKVAKRGQDVALRCDPISGHVSLFWYQQALGQGPEFLTYFQNEAQLDKSGLPSDRFFAERPEGSVSTLKIQRTQQEDSAVYLCASSLIDSSSPLHFGNGTRLTVT.

The rearrangement joins TRBV6-2 or TRBV6-3 to TRBJ2-7; D might be TRBD2 (5 bases). The CDR3 loop spans 13 amino acids. Germline CDR1 MNHEY, CDR2 SVGEGT. The V gene lost 8 bases and the J gene lost 0 bases, with 11 bases spanning the gap. CDR3 sequence reads: CASGSPISYEQYV. DNA for the CDR3: TGTGCCAGCGGGAGCCCGATCTCCTACGAGCAGTACGTC.

Remarks on this clone: This could be a read error, since a much larger clone is one nucleotide away. The chain employs TRBV11-2 and TRBJ2-3; a possible D gene is TRBD1 (6 bases). The germline gives CDR1 SGHAT, CDR2 FQNNGV. The CDR3 runs to 13 residues. Trimming pared 5 bases from V and 5 bases from J, leaving 11 bases between. The CDR3, as DNA: TGTGCCAGCAGCAGGACAGTCAAAGATACGCAGTATTTT. This sequence encodes CASSRTVKDTQYF.

The rearrangement uses TRBV7-9 and TRBJ1-2; D remains unclear. The CDR3 length is 14 residues. Trimming stripped 1 base from V and 4 bases from J, with 10 bases between. Germline CDR1 and CDR2: SEHNR and FQNEAQ (reference sequence). The CDR3 reads CASSLGTDLYGYTF. The CDR3 DNA reads as TGTGCCAGCAGCTTAGGGACCGACCTCTATGGCTACACCTTC. Full variable domain (remainder filled in from reference TRBV7-9 and TRBJ1-2): DTGVSQNPRHKITKRGQNVTFRCDPISEHNRLYWYRQTLGQGPEFLTYFQNEAQLEKSRLLSDRFSAERPKGSFSTLEIQRTEQGDSAMYLCASSLGTDLYGYTFGSGTRLTVV.

This clone has a handful of counts. This chain joins TRBV12-3 or TRBV12-4 and TRBJ1-5; possibly TRBD1 for D (6 bases). The CDR3 is 13 residues long. V was cut by 2 bases and J by 5 bases, with 7 bases left in between. The CDR3 nucleotides are TGTGCCAGCAGTTTAAGGGGGGATCAGCCCCAGCATTTT. Translating it yields CASSLRGDQPQHF.

The chain links TRBV10-1 to TRBJ1-6; D call uncertain. The CDR3 totals 12 residues. CDR1 WNHNN and CDR2 SYGVQD come from the germline V gene (reference sequence). The ends were cut back, 2 bases at V and 9 bases at J, with 5 bases in the middle. The CDR3 region has the DNA TGCGCCAGCAGTGAGGGAGGTTCACCCCTCCACTTT. Translating gives CASSEGGSPLHF.

This chain connects TRBV12-3 or TRBV12-4 to TRBJ2-1; 10 nucleotides line up with TRBD2. CDR3 length equals 16 residues. V was pared by 6 bases and J by 8 bases, with 13 bases of the junction left unmatched. The CDR3 loop is CASSIQVASGSHEQFF. The CDR3 coding sequence is TGTGCCAGCAGCATTCAGGTGGCTAGCGGGAGCCATGAGCAGTTCTTC.